The clone carrying this T cell receptor (beta chain) was observed a few times. This CDR3 comprises 16 residues. Germline values: CDR1 SGHAT, CDR2 FQNNGV. Unmatched junction bases numbered 6, after V lost 3 bases and J lost 5 bases. TCRdb recomputed calls from the reads with MiXCR, one row per CDR3 protein. This sample has hundreds of thousands of distinct CDR3 sequences, with 30% to 40% found just once. This entry comes from a study of T cell repertoires in cytomegalovirus infection. The sequence was obtained from a human donor in good health (CMV status not recorded). Some clones in this sample may be carry-over from other donors' samples. The sample consisted of PBMCs. The rearrangement joins TRBV11-2 to TRBJ2-2; 10 bases are a match to TRBD1. This CDR3 reads CASSLRTGGLTGELFF. As DNA, the CDR3 is TGTGCCAGCAGCTTGAGGACAGGGGGGCTAACCGGGGAGCTGTTTTTT. Variable domain in full (rest from reference TRBV11-2 and TRBJ2-2): EAGVAQSPRYKIIEKRQSVAFWCNPISGHATLYWYQQILGQGPKLLIQFQNNGVVDDSQLPKDRFSAERLKGVDSTLKIQPAKLEDSAVYLCASSLRTGGLTGELFFGEGSRLTVL.